This TCR beta chain was obtained from a study of T cell changes during pregnancy in multiple sclerosis. The CDR3 consists of 16 residues. With 5 bases clipped from V and 1 base from J, the junction kept 6 bases outside the gene matches. Germline lookup yields CDR1 SNHLY and CDR2 FYNNEI. Profiling relied on immunoSEQ multiplex PCR, and the TCRdb table lists in-frame clones only, not all of them. The sample shows 45,000 to 65,000 clones, around 94% of them seen only once. The clonotype was recovered from a female donor with multiple sclerosis, enrolled in a pregnancy study. The V call is TRBV2, the J call TRBJ2-4; 9 bases align to TRBD1. The sample was CD8+ T cells from peripheral blood mononuclear cells, taken in the third trimester of pregnancy. CDR3 protein: CASSRGTGRAKNIQYF. The CDR3 region has the DNA TGTGCCAGCAGTCGTGGGACAGGGAGGGCCAAAAACATTCAGTACTTC. Filled out from reference TRBV2 and TRBJ2-4, the complete variable domain reads EPEVTQTPSHQVTQMGQEVILRCVPISNHLYFYWYRQILGQKVEFLVSFYNNEISEKSEIFDDQFSVERPDGSNFTLKIRSTKLEDSAMYFCASSRGTGRAKNIQYFGAGTRLSVL.